This T cell receptor beta chain was found in a study of blood T cell repertoires in COVID-19. On the study more broadly: PBMCs, B-cell-depleted T cells, or T cells were the source of the cDNA or gDNA that made up the material.

Germline assignment: CDR1 SGHTA and CDR2 FQGNSA. This CDR3 has 15 residues. The J segment lost 4 bases and the V segment lost 1 base, leaving 5 bases of the junction unmatched. Sequencing used immunoSEQ multiplex PCR; TCRdb keeps in-frame clones, though not all of them. The data contain around 450,000 clones, nearly 90% of them singletons. The rearrangement uses TRBV7-2 and TRBJ1-2, with 8 bases lining up with TRBD1. The sample consisted of PBMCs or T cells enriched from blood (not recorded which). The receptor was isolated from a woman aged 18-30 years with acute COVID-19. The CDR3 DNA is TGTGCCAGCAGCTTAGTCGACAGGGGTCCCTATGGCTACACCTTC. As protein: CASSLVDRGPYGYTF.